This entry lists 20 T cell receptor beta chains sequenced from one sample in a study of blood T cell repertoires in COVID-19. Profiling relied on immunoSEQ multiplex PCR, and the TCRdb table lists in-frame clones only, not all of them. The table lists tens of thousands of clones, just over 85% of them singletons, with roughly 11% in the top ten. The sequenced sample consisted of peripheral blood. The receptors come from a man aged 65-85 years with active or convalescent COVID-19.

The chain carries TRBV2 and TRBJ2-7; 9 positions agree with TRBD2. CDR3 size: 13 residues. Per the germline V gene, CDR1 is SNHLY and CDR2 is FYNNEI. Losses at the gene ends were 4 bases for V and 6 bases for J; bases not matched to a gene: 4. CDR3 amino acids: CASSGLAGSEQYF. Here the CDR3 DNA reads TGTGCCAGCAGTGGGCTAGCGGGAAGCGAGCAGTACTTC.

The chain carries TRBV6-5 and TRBJ2-6; possibly TRBD2 for D (5 bases). Germline loops: CDR1 MNHEY, CDR2 SVGAGI. CDR3 length: 15 residues. Trimming left V 2 bases short and J 2 bases short, with 7 bases between. CDR3 amino acids: CASSYEGAGANVLTF. DNA for the CDR3: TGTGCCAGCAGTTACGAGGGAGCTGGGGCCAACGTCCTGACTTTC.

The chain joins TRBV6-6 to TRBJ2-4; the D is unclear. The CDR3 has 15 amino acids. V lost 4 bases and J lost 1, with 11 bases in between. The germline V gene has CDR1 MNHNY and CDR2 SVGAGI (reference sequence). The CDR3: CASSSPGAAKNIQYF. CDR3 DNA sequence: TGTGCCAGCAGTTCCCCCGGAGCGGCCAAAAACATTCAGTACTTC.

The chain carries TRBV5-4 and TRBJ2-1; D is perhaps TRBD2 (6 bases). Trimming pared 4 bases from V and 6 bases from J, leaving 17 bases between. The CDR3 length is 15 residues. The germline CDR1 and CDR2 sequences are SGHNT and YYREEE (reference sequence). The CDR3 DNA reads as TGTGCCAGCAGCCCGGGGAGAACTAGCTTCAATGAGCAGTTCTTC. It encodes CASSPGRTSFNEQFF.

The rearrangement uses TRBV6-1 and TRBJ1-2; possibly TRBD1 for D (5 bases). Germline lookup yields CDR1 MNHNS and CDR2 SASEGT. This CDR3 contains 16 residues. Trimming stripped 1 base from V and 2 bases from J, with 14 bases between. The CDR3 loop is CASSEEGAGSNYGYTF. CDR3 nucleotide sequence: TGTGCCAGCAGTGAAGAAGGGGCAGGGTCGAACTATGGCTACACCTTC.

The chain recombines TRBV28 with TRBJ2-5; no clear D. In germline, CDR1 is MDHEN, CDR2 SYDVKM. The CDR3 runs 12 residues. With 3 bases removed from V and 9 bases from J, the gap between germline ends came to 11 bases. The CDR3 loop reads CASSLERKAQYF. CDR3 sequence (DNA): TGTGCCAGCAGTTTGGAGCGCAAGGCCCAGTACTTC.

This clone was counted once. The chain has TRBV28 and TRBJ1-1; the match to TRBD1 covers 10 bases. Germline V CDR1 and CDR2: MDHEN, SYDVKM. This CDR3 region has 13 residues. The trim removed 7 bases at V and 6 bases at J, leaving 5 bases unmatched. The CDR3 loop reads CASIGTGDAEAFF. The DNA of the CDR3 is TGTGCCAGCATTGGGACAGGGGACGCTGAAGCTTTCTTT. Drawing the rest from reference TRBV28 and TRBJ1-1, the complete variable domain is DVKVTQSSRYLVKRTGEKVFLECVQDMDHENMFWYRQDPGLGLRLIYFSYDVKMKEKGDIPEGYSVSREKKERFSLILESASTNQTSMYLCASIGTGDAEAFFGQGTRLTVV.

This rearrangement joins TRBV4-2 to TRBJ2-5; 8 positions agree with TRBD1. The ends lost 1 base at V and 0 bases at J; junction bases unmatched: 10. The CDR3 is 18 amino acids. Germline-derived CDR1 and CDR2 are LGHNA and YNFKEQ. The CDR3 DNA is TGTGCCAGCAGCCAAGGGTCCCGGACAGGGAGGTACCAAGAGACCCAGTACTTC. Translating it yields CASSQGSRTGRYQETQYF.

The chain has TRBV2 and TRBJ1-2, with 7 bases aligning to TRBD1. After removal of 2 bases from V and 13 bases from J, the junction contained 7 bases not matched to a gene. The CDR3 is 12 residues long. The germline V gene has CDR1 SNHLY and CDR2 FYNNEI. The chain's CDR3 is CASSETTGACTF. The DNA for the CDR3 is TGTGCCAGCAGTGAAACCACAGGGGCTTGCACCTTC.

The rearrangement links TRBV27 to TRBJ2-1, with D possibly TRBD2 on 5 matching bases. CDR1 MNHEY and CDR2 SMNVEV come from the germline V gene (reference sequence). The CDR3 extends over 15 amino acids. V gave up 6 bases and J gave up 4 bases, with 16 bases separating them. The CDR3 DNA reads as TGTGCCAGCAGCCCCCTAGCAAACCCTTACAATGAGCAGTTCTTC. Amino acids: CASSPLANPYNEQFF.

The rearrangement joins TRBV27 to TRBJ2-6; no clear D gene. V lost 3 bases and J lost 0, with 3 bases in between. In germline, CDR1 is MNHEY, CDR2 SMNVEV (reference sequence). The CDR3 contains 14 residues. DNA for the CDR3: TGTGCCAGCAGTTTTAGCTCTGGGGCCAACGTCCTGACTTTC. This codes for CASSFSSGANVLTF. The whole variable domain, filled in from reference TRBV27 and TRBJ2-6, reads EAQVTQNPRYLITVTGKKLTVTCSQNMNHEYMSWYRQDPGLGLRQIYYSMNVEVTDKGDVPEGYKVSRKEKRNFPLILESPSPNQTSLYFCASSFSSGANVLTFGAGSRLTVL.

The genes are TRBV28 and TRBJ2-2; TRBD2 matches at 7 bases. The trim removed 6 bases at V and 3 bases at J, leaving 4 bases unmatched. The CDR3 has 14 residues. Per germline, CDR1 MDHEN and CDR2 SYDVKM. CDR3 bases: TGTGCCAGCAGGGGGGGGGACGACACCGGGGAGCTGTTTTTT. This encodes CASRGGDDTGELFF.

The chain combines TRBV28 with TRBJ2-7; tentative D call: TRBD1 (6 bases). The V gene lost 7 bases and the J gene lost 6 bases, with 19 bases spanning the gap. Germline V gives CDR1 MDHEN, CDR2 SYDVKM. The CDR3 has 14 amino acids. DNA of the CDR3: TGTGCCAGCACCATTAGACAGGTCTCGGTCGAGCAGTACTTC. Residues: CASTIRQVSVEQYF.

The rearrangement uses TRBV28 and TRBJ2-7; D might be TRBD2 (6 bases). CDR1 is MDHEN, CDR2 SYDVKM, per germline. This CDR3 region has 14 residues. With 8 bases removed from V and 6 bases from J, the gap between germline ends came to 20 bases. DNA of the CDR3: TGTGCCAGCCGAGGGACCGGGTGGGGAGGCGAGCAGTACTTC. Translated, it gives CASRGTGWGGEQYF.

This CDR3 reads CASSLGRGSLINEQYF. The CDR3 nucleotides read TGCGCCAGCAGCTTGGGGCGCGGGAGTCTTATAAACGAGCAGTACTTC. The V gene is TRBV5-1, the J gene TRBJ2-7; 7 positions agree with TRBD2. The CDR3 is 16 residues long. Germline-derived CDR1 and CDR2 are SGHRS and YFSETQ. J gave up 5 bases and V 0 bases, and 11 bases lay outside the gene matches.

This chain links TRBV27 with TRBJ2-7; TRBD2 aligns across 11 bases. Trimming cost V 3 bases and J 5 bases; bases outside gene matches: 6. The CDR3 is made up of 15 amino acids. Germline-derived CDR1 and CDR2 are MNHEY and SMNVEV (reference sequence). CDR3 in DNA: TGTGCCAGCAGTTTCCAGACTAGCGGGACCGACGAGCAGTACTTC. Amino acid sequence: CASSFQTSGTDEQYF.

The chain has TRBV5-1 and TRBJ2-2; D ambiguous. V was cut by 0 bases and J by 3 bases, with 9 bases left in between. Germline-derived CDR1 and CDR2 are SGHRS and YFSETQ. This CDR3 has 15 residues. The CDR3 region is CASSLDRSHTGELFF. CDR3 DNA: TGCGCCAGCAGCTTGGACAGATCTCACACCGGGGAGCTGTTTTTT.

The chain is built from TRBV2 and TRBJ1-5; TRBD1 aligns across 11 bases. Germline V gene sequence: CDR1 SNHLY, CDR2 FYNNEI. CDR3 length equals 15 residues. V gave up 3 bases and J gave up 5 bases; unmatched junction bases: 3. Written as DNA, the CDR3 is TGTGCCAGCAGTGAGGGACAGGGGGTTCATCAGCCCCAGCATTTT. It yields the protein CASSEGQGVHQPQHF. Using reference TRBV2 and TRBJ1-5 for the parts outside the CDR3, the full variable domain is EPEVTQTPSHQVTQMGQEVILRCVPISNHLYFYWYRQILGQKVEFLVSFYNNEISEKSEIFDDQFSVERPDGSNFTLKIRSTKLEDSAMYFCASSEGQGVHQPQHFGDGTRLSIL.

The V and J genes are TRBV19 and TRBJ2-3; D unresolved. V was clipped by 4 bases and J by 2 bases, with 10 bases between them. CDR3 length: 14 residues. Germline V CDR1 and CDR2: LNHDA, SQIVND (reference sequence). The CDR3 nucleotides are TGTGCCAGTAGTACCGACACACACACAGATACGCAGTATTTT. Amino acid sequence: CASSTDTHTDTQYF.

The rearrangement uses TRBV6-2 or TRBV6-3 and TRBJ2-3; 8 bases align to TRBD2. J was trimmed by 0 bases and V by 2 bases; bases with no gene match: 7. This CDR3 region has 17 residues. Germline CDR1 is MNHEY and CDR2 is SVGEGT. The CDR3 loop is CASSYTPSSGSTDTQYF. CDR3 bases: TGTGCCAGCAGTTACACCCCCTCTAGCGGGAGCACAGATACGCAGTATTTT.